Detailed here is one T cell receptor beta chain. The specificity of this receptor is unknown. No per-base quality is available; no much larger clone lies one base away. These data are taken from a study of blood T cell repertoires in COVID-19 (dated by TCRdb to the early 2020s). Study-wide context: Collaborator samples came from the United States, Italy and Spain and covered acute and convalescent phases of COVID-19. The prospective study material was composed of cDNA or gDNA derived from T cells, B-cell-depleted T cells, or PBMCs. The dataset comprised deeply sampled blood TCRbeta repertoires from subjects exposed to, actively infected with, or recovered from COVID-19. The repertoires were released in a freely available public database meant as a resource for research on the immune response to SARS-CoV-2. Samples were obtained from the ongoing ImmuneRACE study (first 160 participants) and from some 1,200 subjects provided by 6 global collaborators. Sample metadata almost always included a de-identified subject ID, COVID-19 status, age in years and sex. Where available, HLA class I and class II types were obtained from metadata supplied by the sample provider rather than from assay-based typing. Beyond this particular receptor, the publication reports: How much clinical and demographic metadata was included differed by source and by participant, and the metadata was provided uncurated.

The germline ends are 13 bases apart after V is trimmed by 6 bases and J by 1 base. According to the germline V gene (reference sequence), CDR1 reads SGHKS and CDR2 reads YYEKEE. From its cysteine to its phenylalanine, the CDR3 spans 14 amino acids. The kept DNA is CDR3 alone, 42 bases in frame from the first base. Another Seattle source contributed samples from volunteer blood donors who had recovered from COVID-19. Each collaborating institution followed its own protocols to collect whole blood in K2EDTA tubes. Collaborator samples were shipped for TCRbeta analysis as frozen whole blood, isolated PBMCs, or DNA extracted from either sample type. The immunoSEQ Assay, a bias-controlled multiplex PCR, was used to amplify TCRbeta CDR3 regions from genomic DNA. Concerning the study's data processing: The number of nucleated cells in each sample was estimated from the amplification of reference gene primers within the assay. Sequence reads were collapsed and filtered to measure the absolute abundance of every unique TCRbeta CDR3 rearrangement. For each sample, productive Simpson clonality was calculated as the square root of Simpson's diversity index across productive rearrangements. TCRdb took over this immuneACCESS table, retaining in-frame rearrangements with V and J assigned. Such tables are incomplete; in checked studies, under half of the missing clones stem from an unresolved V gene, and the remainder is unexplained. V and J calls and clone size are those listed in that table; D and trimming were worked out from the DNA. For this sample the table gives 250,000 to 300,000 clones, of which approximately 87% were detected only once. About 4.9% of the sample goes to the ten largest clones.

This sequence was found in a man aged 55 to 70 who had recovered from COVID-19. The sample comprised peripheral blood. The rearrangement combines TRBV5-5 with TRBJ2-5; TRBD1 is a possible D gene, resting on 6 matching bases. The nucleotide sequence reads TGTGCCAGCAACGGACAGCTAGTCCAAGAGACCCAGTACTTC. The encoded protein is CASNGQLVQETQYF.